The 11 T cell receptor beta chains in this list originate from one sample, sequenced in a study of early T cells in non-severe SARS-CoV-2 infection. Using its own MiXCR run on the 5' RACE reads, TCRdb lists one record per CDR3 protein. The sample lists about 22,000 distinct CDR3 sequences, 3% to 4% seen once, with roughly 5.7% in the top ten. The specimen was whole blood. The receptors derive from an adult who was a healthcare worker with PCR-confirmed SARS-CoV-2 infection or an uninfected control (not recorded which).

The CDR3 bases are TGCGCCAGCAGCGCGCAGGGGACGAAGGGGACAGATACGCAGTATTTT. Protein product: CASSAQGTKGTDTQYF. This chain uses TRBV5-1 with TRBJ2-3, with D possibly matching TRBD1 (6 bases). CDR3 length: 16 residues. Germline CDR1 reads SGHRS; CDR2 reads YFSETQ. V was trimmed by 4 bases and J by 3 bases, leaving 18 bases between them.

This clonotype was seen many times. V usage is TRBV20-1 and J usage is TRBJ2-5; 13 nucleotides line up with TRBD2. CDR1 and CDR2 (germline): DFQATT, SNEGSKA (reference sequence). The CDR3 runs 14 residues. V was clipped by 5 bases and J by 2 bases; unmatched bases: 2. CDR3 bases: TGCAGTGCTGGACTAGCGGGGGTTCAAGAGACCCAGTACTTC. Amino acids: CSAGLAGVQETQYF.

The chain carries TRBV12-3 or TRBV12-4 and TRBJ2-5; TRBD2 matches 14 bases. The CDR3 has 16 amino acids. With 3 bases clipped from V and 4 bases from J, the junction kept 4 bases outside the gene matches. As DNA, the CDR3 is TGTGCCAGCAGTTTGCGACTAGCGGGAGGGGGAGAGACCCAGTACTTC. Its translation is CASSLRLAGGGETQYF.

In this sample, this clonotype turned up many times. This chain joins TRBV18 and TRBJ1-4; TRBD1 agrees at 9 bases. Germline CDR1 and CDR2: KGHSH and LQKENI. V lost 0 bases and J lost 7; bases outside the gene matches: 9. This CDR3 is built from 17 residues. The CDR3 nucleotides are TGTGCCAGCTCACCACCGTACGGTGGACAGGGGCGTGAAAAACTGTTTTTT. Its protein product is CASSPPYGGQGREKLFF.

Many counts were recorded for this clonotype. J is TRBJ2-7 and V is TRBV12-3 or TRBV12-4; 8 nucleotides agree with TRBD2. CDR3 length equals 15 residues. V was clipped by 5 bases and J by 0 bases; unmatched bases: 6. The CDR3 DNA follows: TGTGCCAGCAGTATCTTAGCGGGGATCTCCTACGAGCAGTACTTC. Translation: CASSILAGISYEQYF.

This clonotype was seen repeatedly, ten times or more. The rearrangement joins TRBV28 to TRBJ2-7, with TRBD1 matching over 8 bases. Germline lookup yields CDR1 MDHEN and CDR2 SYDVKM. The ends lost 5 bases at V and 6 bases at J; junction bases unmatched: 12. The CDR3 spans 15 residues. The CDR3 is CASSKPGTGKGEQYF. The CDR3 DNA follows: TGTGCCAGCAGTAAACCAGGGACAGGAAAAGGCGAGCAGTACTTC.

The chain is built from TRBV20-1 and TRBJ1-4, with 7 bases that match TRBD1. The CDR3 runs 13 residues. CDR1 and CDR2 from the germline V gene are DFQATT and SNEGSKA (reference sequence). V shed 4 bases, J shed 8 bases, and the junction held 7 bases outside the gene matches. CDR3 sequence (DNA): TGCAGTGCTACGAGACAGGGACGCGAAAAACTGTTTTTT. Translating it yields CSATRQGREKLFF.

At least ten counts were recorded for this clonotype. This rearrangement joins TRBV20-1 to TRBJ1-1, with D unresolved. The germline gives CDR1 DFQATT, CDR2 SNEGSKA (reference sequence). The CDR3 contains 12 residues. Trimming left V 6 bases short and J 2 bases short, with 10 bases between. CDR3 nucleotide sequence: TGCAGTGCATCACAGCTAAACACTGAAGCTTTCTTT. Its protein product is CSASQLNTEAFF.

This clonotype was picked up many times. The V gene is TRBV29-1, the J gene TRBJ1-2; no clear D. The CDR3 is 13 residues long. Germline V gene data show CDR1 as SQVTM and CDR2 as ANQGSEA. V lost 4 bases, J lost 4 bases, and 13 bases lay in between. The CDR3 DNA follows: TGCAGCGTTGGGCAAACATCGATCTATGGCTACACCTTC. It codes for CSVGQTSIYGYTF.

By sample fraction, this clonotype is medium-sized (0.01 to 0.1%). The chain employs TRBV7-2 and TRBJ2-1, with D perhaps matching TRBD2 (6 bases). Trimming shortened V by 5 bases and J by 2 bases, and 13 bases separated the two germline ends. This CDR3 region has 15 residues. Germline V lookup: CDR1 SGHTA, CDR2 FQGNSA. The DNA for the CDR3 is TGTGCCAGCAGCCGGGACTTTAAACCCTACAATGAGCAGTTCTTC. Protein product: CASSRDFKPYNEQFF.

This chain connects TRBV15 to TRBJ2-7; no definite D call. The CDR3 sequence is 13 residues long. From germline, CDR1 is LNHNV and CDR2 YYDKDF (reference sequence). Trimming took 3 bases from V and 2 from J, leaving 8 bases between them. The CDR3 protein is CATSRAVTYEQYF. The CDR3 coding sequence is TGTGCCACCAGCAGGGCGGTCACCTACGAGCAGTACTTC.